One sample yielded the 32 T cell receptor beta chains listed below, sequenced in a study of CD8 T cells in ankylosing spondylitis. TCRdb reanalysed the 5' RACE reads using MiXCR and keeps one entry per CDR3 protein. Of about 300,000 distinct CDR3 sequences in the sample, around a tenth were seen once. The source material was blood, either unsorted or a sorted T cell fraction (not recorded which). The receptors were sampled from a female donor with ankylosing spondylitis or in good health (not recorded which).

In its sample, this clonotype was seen many times. This chain links TRBV28 with TRBJ2-5; 7 bases match TRBD2. V lost 7 bases and J lost 3; bases outside the gene matches: 8. Germline loops: CDR1 MDHEN, CDR2 SYDVKM. The CDR3 sequence is 14 residues long. CDR3 loop: CASTSSGFKETQYF. In nucleotides, the CDR3 is TGTGCCAGCACCAGTAGCGGGTTCAAAGAGACCCAGTACTTC.

The chain recombines TRBV5-1 with TRBJ1-2, with 9 bases that match TRBD1. The CDR3 sequence is 14 residues long. The germline gives CDR1 SGHRS, CDR2 YFSETQ. The ends lost 4 bases at V and 6 bases at J; junction bases unmatched: 7. The CDR3, as DNA: TGCGCCAGCAGCCCGGGACAGGGTGCCCATGGCTACACCTTC. This gives the protein CASSPGQGAHGYTF.

This clonotype appeared many times. V is TRBV6-5 and J is TRBJ2-6; no definite D call. CDR1 and CDR2 from the germline V gene are MNHEY and SVGAGI. The CDR3 extends over 15 amino acids. V dropped 6 bases and J dropped 17 bases, with 26 bases sitting between them. The chain's CDR3 is CASSFSNDPPIPLTF. The CDR3 DNA sequence: TGTGCCAGCAGCTTCTCAAATGACCCTCCAATCCCGTTGACTTTC.

The chain employs TRBV6-5 and TRBJ1-1; D remains unclear. V lost 6 bases and J 1 base, leaving 6 bases between the germline ends. This CDR3 is 12 amino acids long. CDR1 and CDR2 (germline): MNHEY, SVGAGI. The CDR3 protein is CASRQTNTEAFF. DNA for the CDR3: TGTGCCAGCAGACAGACGAACACTGAAGCTTTCTTT.

In this sample, this clonotype turned up many times. The CDR3 sequence: CASSQGTDDWSDTQYF. The DNA of the CDR3 is TGTGCCAGCAGCCAGGGGACCGACGACTGGTCGGATACGCAGTATTTT. The rearrangement joins TRBV3-1 to TRBJ2-3; D tentatively reads TRBD1 or TRBD2 (5 bases each). V lost 3 bases to trimming and J lost 6 bases, with 19 bases between them. Germline lookup yields CDR1 LGHDT and CDR2 YNNKEL (reference sequence). This CDR3 region has 16 residues.

The sample holds many counts of this clonotype. The chain couples TRBV7-6 to TRBJ2-7; D unclear. CDR3 length: 13 amino acids. Trimming cost V 2 bases and J 3 bases, with 8 bases left between them. Germline values: CDR1 SGHVS, CDR2 FNYEAQ. The CDR3 DNA reads TGTGCCAGCAGCTTATCCCCGGTCTACGAGCAGTACTTC. Protein product: CASSLSPVYEQYF.

The rearrangement joins TRBV28 to TRBJ2-7; 8 bases map to TRBD1. The CDR3 contains 14 residues. Germline assignment: CDR1 MDHEN and CDR2 SYDVKM. V lost 4 bases and J lost 4; bases outside the gene matches: 6. The CDR3 region has the DNA TGTGCCAGCAGTTCAGTGACAGGGGCGTACGAGCAGTACTTC. It yields the protein CASSSVTGAYEQYF. Combining the CDR3 with reference TRBV28 and TRBJ2-7 gives the whole variable domain DVKVTQSSRYLVKRTGEKVFLECVQDMDHENMFWYRQDPGLGLRLIYFSYDVKMKEKGDIPEGYSVSREKKERFSLILESASTNQTSMYLCASSSVTGAYEQYFGPGTRLTVT.

This clonotype was picked up many times. V and J are TRBV5-1 and TRBJ2-5; 12 positions agree with TRBD2. This CDR3 spans 15 amino acids. CDR1 and CDR2 (germline): SGHRS, YFSETQ. With V trimmed by 0 bases and J by 4 bases, 1 base remained unmatched. The CDR3 reads CASSLGLAGVETQYF. In DNA, the CDR3 is TGCGCCAGCAGCTTGGGACTAGCGGGAGTAGAGACCCAGTACTTC. Full variable domain (rest looked up from reference TRBV5-1 and TRBJ2-5): KAGVTQTPRYLIKTRGQQVTLSCSPISGHRSVSWYQQTPGQGLQFLFEYFSETQRNKGNFPGRFSGRQFSNSRSEMNVSTLELGDSALYLCASSLGLAGVETQYFGPGTRLLVL.

The CDR3 bases are TGTGCCAGCAGCTTGCAAGGACGGATCTCTGGAAACACCATATATTTT. This sequence encodes CASSLQGRISGNTIYF. The chain carries TRBV5-5 and TRBJ1-3, with D unclear. Germline lookup yields CDR1 SGHKS and CDR2 YYEKEE (reference sequence). CDR3 length: 16 residues. V was clipped by 1 base and J by 0 bases, with 11 bases between them. Full variable domain (remainder filled in from reference TRBV5-5 and TRBJ1-3): DAGVTQSPTHLIKTRGQQVTLRCSPISGHKSVSWYQQVLGQGPQFIFQYYEKEERGRGNFPDRFSARQFPNYSSELNVNALLLGDSALYLCASSLQGRISGNTIYFGEGSWLTVV.

Only a few counts were recorded for this clonotype. The V call is TRBV20-1, the J call TRBJ2-3; 8 bases are shared with TRBD2. Trimming cost V 6 bases and J 3 bases; bases outside gene matches: 11. CDR1 DFQATT and CDR2 SNEGSKA come from the germline V gene (reference sequence). The CDR3 spans 15 residues. As DNA, the CDR3 is TGCAGTGCCTGGCTCGGGGGGGCCGGGACAGATACGCAGTATTTT. Translating it yields CSAWLGGAGTDTQYF.

This clonotype was recorded at least ten times. CDR3 region: CASSYSPQGSTDTQYF. The CDR3 coding sequence is TGTGCCAGCAGTTACTCCCCACAGGGAAGCACAGATACGCAGTATTTT. The V call is TRBV6-5, the J call TRBJ2-3; D might be TRBD1 (6 bases). CDR3 length equals 16 residues. The germline V gene encodes CDR1 MNHEY and CDR2 SVGAGI. Deletions cut 0 bases from V and 0 bases from J, with 10 bases between.

The rearrangement links TRBV7-9 to TRBJ1-2; 8 nucleotides line up with TRBD1. Germline loops: CDR1 SEHNR, CDR2 FQNEAQ (reference sequence). The CDR3 runs to 15 residues. The V gene end was trimmed by 5 bases and the J gene end by 4 bases; junction bases not matched to a gene: 9. Here the CDR3 DNA reads TGTGCCAGCAGCCCTGGACAGGGAAATGGCTATGGCTACACCTTC. Translation: CASSPGQGNGYGYTF.

The rearrangement joins TRBV27 to TRBJ2-1; 9 bases map to TRBD2. This CDR3 contains 17 residues. The junction had 13 bases not matched to a gene; V was cut back by 5 bases and J by 5 bases. Per germline, CDR1 MNHEY and CDR2 SMNVEV (reference sequence). Here the CDR3 reads CASSPFLTSGVHNEQFF. CDR3 in DNA: TGTGCCAGCAGTCCCTTCTTGACTAGCGGAGTACACAATGAGCAGTTCTTC.

This clonotype has ten or more counts. The gene calls are TRBV5-8 and TRBJ2-2; 7 bases match TRBD1. CDR3 length equals 16 residues. V shed 4 bases, J shed 4 bases, and the junction held 10 bases outside the gene matches. Germline V gene sequence: CDR1 SGHTS, CDR2 YDEGEE. CDR3 bases: TGTGCCAGCAGCCCCAGACAGGGCCCTTCCACCGGGGAGCTGTTTTTT. Protein: CASSPRQGPSTGELFF.

This sequence joins TRBV7-2 and TRBJ1-5; D gene ambiguous. CDR3 length: 17 amino acids. Trimming cost V 3 bases and J 3 bases, with 18 bases left between them. Germline CDR1 is SGHTA and CDR2 is FQGNSA. The chain's CDR3 is CASSFSTYLRNNQPQHF. The DNA of the CDR3 is TGTGCCAGCAGCTTCAGTACGTACCTTCGGAACAATCAGCCCCAGCATTTT.

This clonotype was counted only a few times. This chain joins TRBV12-3 or TRBV12-4 and TRBJ2-1; 12 bases are a match to TRBD2. The CDR3 has 15 amino acids. With 5 bases clipped from V and 15 bases from J, the junction kept 14 bases outside the gene matches. CDR3 in amino acids: CASSLSSGRASRGFF. DNA of the CDR3: TGTGCCAGCAGTCTTTCTAGCGGGAGGGCGAGCAGGGGGTTCTTC.

This clonotype has a count of ten or more. The chain combines TRBV10-3 with TRBJ2-1; possibly TRBD2 for D (5 bases). This CDR3 is built from 15 residues. CDR1 and CDR2 (germline): ENHRY, SYGVKD. The V end lost 4 bases, the J end lost 6 bases, and 16 bases lay between the germline ends. This CDR3 is CAISGGLARANEQFF. The CDR3 bases are TGTGCCATCAGTGGAGGGCTAGCAAGGGCCAATGAGCAGTTCTTC.

The sample holds a few counts of this clonotype. The rearrangement uses TRBV6-6 and TRBJ2-1; D ambiguous. CDR1 MNHNY and CDR2 SVGAGI come from the germline V gene (reference sequence). The CDR3 is 13 amino acids. V gave up 6 bases and J gave up 4 bases, with 10 bases separating them. In DNA, the CDR3 is TGTGCCAGCAGGACCGGACGGTACAATGAGCAGTTCTTC. Translation gives CASRTGRYNEQFF.

This clonotype was recorded at least ten times. The rearrangement uses TRBV20-1 and TRBJ1-1; possible D gene TRBD1, 6 bases. This CDR3 contains 13 residues. Germline V lookup: CDR1 DFQATT, CDR2 SNEGSKA (reference sequence). V lost 5 bases to trimming and J lost 3 bases, with 13 bases between them. CDR3 sequence: CSASQGGDTEAFF. CDR3 DNA: TGCAGTGCTTCACAGGGTGGGGACACTGAAGCTTTCTTT.

This clonotype was seen a handful of times. The chain is built from TRBV20-1 and TRBJ1-1; TRBD1 matches 9 bases. The ends lost 5 bases at V and 9 bases at J; junction bases unmatched: 19. CDR1 is DFQATT, CDR2 SNEGSKA, per germline (reference sequence). The CDR3 covers 16 residues. The CDR3: CSAFRPGTGLRPQAFF. Written as DNA, the CDR3 is TGCAGTGCTTTCCGTCCCGGGACAGGGCTTAGGCCCCAAGCTTTCTTT.

This clonotype was seen many times. The chain is built from TRBV20-1 and TRBJ2-7; 7 bases fit TRBD1. The V and J ends lost 1 base and 4 bases, in that order; junction bases with no gene match: 4. Germline V gives CDR1 DFQATT, CDR2 SNEGSKA (reference sequence). This CDR3 region has 13 residues. CDR3 nucleotide sequence: TGCAGTGCTAGAGCGACAGGGAGATACGAGCAGTACTTC. Translating gives CSARATGRYEQYF.

This clonotype was observed at least ten times. J is TRBJ1-1 and V is TRBV7-7; unclear D gene. The V gene's germline CDR1 is SSHAT and CDR2 FNYEAQ (reference sequence). Trimming shortened V by 4 bases and J by 0 bases, and 6 bases separated the two germline ends. The CDR3 is 13 residues long. CDR3 sequence reads: CASSSQMNTEAFF. CDR3 bases: TGTGCCAGCAGCTCCCAGATGAACACTGAAGCTTTCTTT.

This clonotype was seen many times. This sequence joins TRBV28 and TRBJ2-7; no clear D gene. Looked up from germline, CDR1 is MDHEN and CDR2 is SYDVKM. With 4 bases removed from V and 10 bases from J, the gap between germline ends came to 8 bases. CDR3 size: 10 residues. CDR3: CASSYGEQYF. CDR3 coding DNA: TGTGCCAGCAGTTACGGAGAACAGTACTTC.

V is TRBV2 and J is TRBJ2-2; no clear D gene. CDR3 length equals 14 residues. Germline V gene sequence: CDR1 SNHLY, CDR2 FYNNEI. V gave up 2 bases and J gave up 5 bases, with 9 bases separating them. The CDR3 loop is CASSELGNTGELFF. CDR3 coding DNA: TGTGCCAGCAGTGAATTGGGGAATACCGGGGAGCTGTTTTTT. The full variable domain, completed using reference TRBV2 and TRBJ2-2, is EPEVTQTPSHQVTQMGQEVILRCVPISNHLYFYWYRQILGQKVEFLVSFYNNEISEKSEIFDDQFSVERPDGSNFTLKIRSTKLEDSAMYFCASSELGNTGELFFGEGSRLTVL.

The CDR3 DNA sequence: TGTGCCAGCAGCCAACCCGGACAGGAGAACTATGGCTACACCTTC. Encoded protein: CASSQPGQENYGYTF. The chain employs TRBV4-2 and TRBJ1-2, with TRBD1 matching over 7 bases. Germline V lookup: CDR1 LGHNA, CDR2 YNFKEQ. V shed 2 bases, J shed 2 bases, and the junction held 5 bases outside the gene matches. The CDR3 has 15 residues.

The chain combines TRBV2 with TRBJ1-5; a weak D match, TRBD1 (5 bases). V gave up 6 bases and J gave up 1 base, with 13 bases separating them. Per the germline V gene, CDR1 is SNHLY and CDR2 is FYNNEI. The CDR3 runs 15 residues. The CDR3 here is CASRLGGRSNQPQHF. CDR3 coding DNA: TGTGCCAGCAGACTCGGGGGAAGAAGCAATCAGCCCCAGCATTTT.

This clonotype was observed at least ten times. The rearrangement links TRBV11-2 to TRBJ2-7; the match to TRBD1 covers 9 bases. Germline V lookup: CDR1 SGHAT, CDR2 FQNNGV. The CDR3 contains 17 residues. V was clipped by 0 bases and J by 0 bases; unmatched bases: 6. The CDR3 region has the DNA TGTGCCAGCAGCTTAGAGGGGACAGGGTCTTACTCCTACGAGCAGTACTTC. This gives the protein CASSLEGTGSYSYEQYF.

This chain links TRBV5-1 with TRBJ2-1, with 8 bases fitting TRBD1. J was trimmed by 4 bases and V by 4 bases; bases with no gene match: 10. CDR1 and CDR2 from the germline V gene are SGHRS and YFSETQ. The CDR3 totals 16 residues. The CDR3 loop reads CASSPQPGQDYNEQFF. The CDR3 nucleotides are TGCGCCAGCAGCCCCCAACCGGGACAGGATTACAATGAGCAGTTCTTC.

At least ten counts were recorded for this clonotype. The rearrangement joins TRBV15 to TRBJ2-3, with D hard to call. The V and J ends lost 3 bases and 3 bases respectively, with 4 bases between them. This CDR3 has 12 amino acids. From germline, CDR1 is LNHNV and CDR2 YYDKDF (reference sequence). The DNA for the CDR3 is TGTGCCACCAGCAGCCTGACAGATACGCAGTATTTT. It encodes CATSSLTDTQYF.

In its sample, this clonotype was seen a few times. The V call is TRBV5-1, the J call TRBJ2-7; D might be TRBD2 (6 bases). The ends were cut back, 4 bases at V and 2 bases at J, with 13 bases in the middle. The CDR3 covers 14 residues. Germline CDR1 is SGHRS and CDR2 is YFSETQ. CDR3 bases: TGCGCCAGCAGCCGATCGGCGGGACCCTACGAGCAGTACTTC. It yields the protein CASSRSAGPYEQYF.

The chain links TRBV15 to TRBJ1-1, with 8 positions matching TRBD1. The CDR3 extends over 15 amino acids. The junction had 4 bases not matched to a gene; V was cut back by 1 base and J by 3 bases. Germline CDR1 is LNHNV and CDR2 is YYDKDF (reference sequence). The CDR3 sequence is CATSRAAGGYTEAFF. The DNA for the CDR3 is TGTGCCACCAGCAGAGCGGCAGGGGGCTACACTGAAGCTTTCTTT.

This clonotype was seen many times. For the CDR3, the DNA is TGTGCCATCACCCGGGCGTCGGGGGGCGAGAACACTGAAGCTTTCTTT. Encoded protein: CAITRASGGENTEAFF. The rearrangement joins TRBV10-3 to TRBJ1-1, with a possible D match to TRBD1 (6 bases). The CDR3 is made up of 16 amino acids. The ends were cut back, 7 bases at V and 1 base at J, with 19 bases in the middle. Germline V gene lookup returns CDR1 ENHRY and CDR2 SYGVKD.